This T cell receptor (beta chain) emerged from a study of blood T cells in healthy people across ages. Study findings and constraints: Age advanced and TCR beta diversity per million T cells fell, roughly linearly. Diversity was higher, and naive CD4+ cells more numerous, in long-lived donors than in aged donors.

A sample-barcoded 5' primer and a J-beta primer mix were used in a second PCR of roughly 6 to 11 cycles. Every sample produced at least 3 million CDR3-containing paired-end reads. Each CDR3 protein gets one entry after TCRdb re-called the 5' RACE reads with MiXCR. The table lists roughly 1.5 million distinct CDR3 sequences, roughly 43% of them singletons. This clonotype was recorded only once. Its specificity is not known. Every sample gave at least 5 micrograms of total RNA when it was extracted. Sequenced sample: blood. The clonotype was recovered from a young woman in good health.

CDR3 coding DNA: TGCGCCAGCAGCCAGGTCACTGGGGTCGATGAGCAGTTCTTC. Translated, it gives CASSQVTGVDEQFF. The J gene is TRBJ2-1, the V gene TRBV4-1; D ambiguous. The length of the CDR3 is 14 residues. V was cut by 3 bases and J by 8 bases, with 14 bases left in between. CDR1 is MGHRA, CDR2 YSYEKL, per germline.